This TCR beta chain was identified in a study of T cell responses to AZD1222 COVID-19 vaccine. The V segment lost 2 bases and the J segment 8 bases; nucleotides outside the gene matches: 3. This CDR3 has 14 residues. Germline CDR1 and CDR2: SGHRS and YFSETQ. Study findings and constraints: Nearly half of unique spike-specific TCRs reportedly avoided B.1.351 and B.1.1.7 mutated regions.

Only in-frame clones appear in the TCRdb table, and some are missing; sequencing was by immunoSEQ multiplex PCR. The sample consists of some 250,000 clones, almost 95% of them appearing once. Worth noting for this clone: The target antigen is unknown.

This TCR was sampled from an adult who received the AZD1222 COVID-19 vaccine. The sequencing used peripheral blood, collected 28 days after the second AZD1222 dose. The J gene is TRBJ1-4, the V gene TRBV5-1, with TRBD1 matching over 10 bases. The CDR3 DNA sequence: TGCGCCAGCAGCTTCGGGACAGGGGACGAAAAACTGTTTTTT. Encoded protein: CASSFGTGDEKLFF.